This T cell receptor beta chain was identified in a study of blood T cell repertoires in COVID-19. How the authors handled the data: Reference gene primer amplification gave nucleated cell count estimates. Profiling relied on immunoSEQ multiplex PCR, and the TCRdb table lists in-frame clones only, not all of them. V and J calls and clone size are those listed in that table; D and trimming were worked out from the DNA. The sample has 150,000 to 200,000 clones; 85% to 90% are singletons. This CDR3 is built from 12 residues. Looked up from germline, CDR1 is GTSNPN and CDR2 is SVGIG (reference sequence). Deletions cut 5 bases from V and 6 bases from J, with 13 bases between. Seattle patients were enrolled while actively infected and followed longitudinally.

The chain employs TRBV30 and TRBJ1-2; D possibly corresponds to TRBD1 (5 bases). The sample taken for sequencing was peripheral blood. The receptor's source is an older woman with COVID-19, enrolled during active disease. In nucleotides, the CDR3 is TGTGCCTGGTACACCCCAGGGCATGGCTACACCTTC. This encodes CAWYTPGHGYTF.